This TCR beta chain was sequenced in a study of cytomegalovirus exposure and HLA in healthy donors listed by TCRdb under 2017. General notes on the study: In an earlier analysis of around 540 of the donors, 250 to 300 Gb of sequence data and 117 million unique TCR beta sequences from about 190 million T cells were reported. HLA typing covered class I and class II loci at four-digit resolution. The T cell repertoires of several hundred subjects were profiled by immunosequencing and related to cytomegalovirus serostatus. Every discovery cohort repertoire had been produced on one sequencing platform. Rather than using new phenotypic data, the later analysis identified candidate immune exposures from TCR beta sequences and from how often those sequences occurred across donors. A separate validation cohort of roughly 120 different subjects was used in addition to the roughly 700-subject first cohort. An early release covering roughly 600 HLA-typed donors comprised roughly 300 gigabases of sequencing data and roughly 85 million unique TCR sequences. The number of donors typed differed by locus, with about 620-630 for A, B, C, DRB1 and DQB1, roughly 520 for DQA1, approximately 580 for DPA1, and some 470 for DPB1. An earlier analysis of about 620 of the donors applied high-throughput TCR beta sequencing to assess whether each TCR beta V gene segment acted as functional or pseudogenic. The study aimed to test whether cataloging public T cell receptors could reveal signatures of past pathogen exposure. A later genetic analysis took genome-wide SNP genotypes for 398 of the 666 donors and used that subset as a discovery cohort. Donor age, sex, ethnicity and CMV serostatus were compiled together with the repertoire data. Of the 300 to 500 genotyped donors, approximately 81% were placed in the genetic ancestry cluster associated with self-reported Caucasian donors. On average, about 240,000 unique TCR beta nucleotide sequences were sequenced per donor among several hundred genotyped donors of the cohort, with 15% to 20% of those sequences being non-productive. High-throughput TCR immunosequencing, statistical association of individual TCRs with disease status, and machine learning were combined to predict cytomegalovirus infection status. To study patterns of TCR occurrence, a later analysis re-analyzed previously published TCR beta repertoires from just over 650 donors and added high-resolution HLA genotyping. Roughly five DR-DQ haplotypes were treated as single units for association and clustering because of strong linkage in the cohort.

In its sample, this clone was seen a few times. Which antigen it targets is not known. No qualities accompany the bases; no much larger clone lies one base away. The library was generated by the immunoSEQ multiplex PCR assay. For the multiplex PCR, a mixture combining 60 forward primers for TCR Vbeta segments and 13 reverse primers for TCR Jbeta segments was used. Amplification of the CDR3 region of rearranged TCR beta genes was performed with a multiplex PCR assay on genomic DNA. On the Illumina HiSeq System, the amplified TCR beta libraries were sequenced as 87-base-pair reads. Regarding the original processing steps: Across the 500 to 750 repertoires, a later analysis counted tens of millions of unique TCR beta chains, 9 million to 14 million of which were shared by at least two donors. To remove PCR and sequencing errors, raw reads were error-corrected and collapsed into unique sequences using a nearest-neighbor algorithm that merged closely related sequences. To assign V, D and J gene segments, CDR3 sequences were aligned to IMGT reference sequences. For a sequence to be retained, at least a six-nucleotide match to both a V gene segment and a J gene segment was required. Rearrangements were called productive when the CDR3 lacked stop codons and stayed in frame with V and J; all others were non-productive. Following IMGT convention, CDR3 was defined as the stretch from the second conserved V-encoded cysteine up to the conserved J-encoded phenylalanine. In an earlier analysis of more than 550 of the donors, sequences lacking an unambiguous match to a single V gene segment were excluded. An earlier analysis of fewer than 750 of the donors called V segments functional above 56.7% productive rearrangements and segregating when the between-donor standard deviation exceeded 5%. A statistical classification framework was developed to diagnose cytomegalovirus status using the catalog of TCR beta chain sequences. In a later analysis, V and J genes were assigned by comparing TCR nucleotide sequences against IMGT/GENE-DB human TR gene sequences. A later analysis assigned CDR3 sequences and most-parsimonious VDJ recombination scenarios with the TCRdist pipeline. A later analysis defined each TCR beta chain by its CDR3 amino acid sequence plus V-gene family, and excluded reads lacking a unique V-gene family. As a way to deal with suspected cross-contamination and a sequencing artifact, a later analysis dropped nearly 600 nucleotide sequences that were highly shared and had low generation probability. For each public chain, a later analysis derived a clonal expansion index from normalized ranks of inferred template counts within each repertoire. Generation probabilities in a later analysis came from a VDJ recombination model fitted to out-of-frame rearrangements, and those results were checked against IGoR. Hypergeometric tests were used in a later analysis to score TCR-TCR, TCR-HLA and TCR-CMV co-occurrence, with a repertoire-size bias correction applied to the TCR pairs. To estimate false discovery rates, a later analysis permuted the HLA or CMV assignments 20 times. In a later analysis, co-occurring TCRs were grouped using DBSCAN, with TCRdist sequence similarity added in when clustering inside HLA-allele-positive subsets. For co-occurrence clustering, repertoires with fewer than 30,000 or more than 120,000 public chains were excluded, along with a handful of repertoires with anomalous nucleotide sharing. TCRdb's version of the immuneACCESS table is confined to in-frame rearrangements and falls short of the full clone set. An unresolved V gene accounts for under half of the shortfall where checked; the remainder is of unknown origin. For V, J and clone size, that table is used; D and trimming come from the DNA. The sample contains roughly 160,000 clones, approximately 76% of them found a single time. Jointly, the top ten make up 5.4% of the sample.

In total, over 600 healthy bone marrow donors made up the cohort. At the time of sampling, every cohort member was nominally healthy, though immune exposures that went unrecorded were likely present. The donor tested CMV seropositive and was one of the 289 seropositive cohort members. A peripheral blood sample was collected from each donor, and TCR beta sequencing was performed on peripheral blood mononuclear cells. Genomic DNA extraction from the blood cell samples was performed with the Qiagen DNeasy Blood Extraction Kit. Study-wide conclusions, independent of this receptor: In a later analysis, several top co-occurrence clusters were reported to appear linked to parvovirus B19, influenza, CMV and Epstein-Barr virus. In both the original and validation cohorts, the classifier was reported to diagnose cytomegalovirus status with high specificity and sensitivity. An earlier analysis of around 540 of the donors showed that most TCR beta V segments appeared in productive rearrangements either about 87% or about 30% of the time, which broadly matched IMGT annotations. The 87-base-pair reads could not distinguish some IMGT-functional V segments, including TRBV6-2 and TRBV6-3, so those segments were excluded. At a false discovery rate of 0.05, a later analysis linked some 17,000 TCR beta sequences to specific HLA alleles. When HLA alleles, especially DR and DQ, strongly co-occurred, attributing TCR associations to individual alleles was difficult. In a later analysis, HLA-associated TCR beta chains were found to be more clonally expanded and to have lower generation probabilities than equally common non-associated chains. A few of the identified cytomegalovirus-associated TCR beta chains were confirmed in vitro to be specific for cytomegalovirus antigens. According to a later genetic analysis, donors in an Asian-associated ancestry cluster had fewer N-insertions in productive TCRs than the approximately 630-donor mean. Most TCR sequences were seen in very few donors, while some public TCRs were found in many individuals. This cohort had only TCR beta chains sequenced, and the lack of alpha or paired-chain data limited which features could be detected. CMV serostatus was the only immune exposure information available for the cohort. A further reported finding was that TCR beta sequences accurately predicted the HLA-A and HLA-B alleles for most subjects in the first cohort. A later analysis found that TCR association rates varied across HLA loci, with DRB1 alleles showing the most associated TCRs and HLA-C alleles the fewest. Seventeen rarely observed V segments, including chromosome 9 orphons, were excluded from the earlier analysis of several hundred of the donors because counts were too low. A group of highly shared sequence variants was considered likely to be a technical artifact of the sequencing pipeline. The study listed approximately 160 TCR beta chains as associated with cytomegalovirus. An association between a missense DCLRE1C variant and V-gene and J-gene trimming of TCR beta chains was found in a later genetic analysis and replicated in an independent cohort. Sequencing depth was assumed to be roughly uniform across donors in the presence/absence analyses, though that assumption may not hold. Correlated functional status among segregating V segments might be attributable to linkage disequilibrium, but an unknown experimental factor could not be ruled out. Because HLA typing was missing for some donors at each locus, association tests included only the typed subset. A later analysis found that most CMV-associated TCR beta chains appeared HLA-restricted, with HLA associations seemingly driven largely by CMV exposure. The authors suggested that the approach could potentially be generalized to other disease states and immunological phenotypes.

Clipping removes 5 bases from V and 2 bases from J, with 5 as the unmatched junction base count. There are 15 amino acids in the CDR3, from cysteine to phenylalanine inclusive. Only the CDR3 region is kept as DNA, spanning 45 bases read in frame from base 1. CDR1 and CDR2, per the germline V gene, are KGHSH and LQKENI. Input material: PBMCs. The chain uses TRBV18 and TRBJ1-5, with 8 bases matching TRBD1. The TCR originated in a woman aged 18-35 years in good health and CMV-seropositive. The DNA is TGTGCCAGCTCATCTGACAGGGGAGGCAATCAGCCCCAGCATTTT. Its amino acids are CASSSDRGGNQPQHF.